The next 6 T cell receptor beta chains were all read from a single sample in a study of T cell changes during pregnancy in multiple sclerosis. Generated by immunoSEQ multiplex PCR, the TCRdb table keeps only in-frame clones and is missing some. The table records some 51,000 clones, approximately 94% of them present only once. The specimen was CD4+ T cells from peripheral blood mononuclear cells, collected in the second trimester of pregnancy. The source is a female donor with multiple sclerosis, enrolled in a pregnancy study.

The chain combines TRBV6-1 with TRBJ2-7; tentative D call: TRBD1 (6 bases). CDR1 and CDR2 from the germline V gene are MNHNS and SASEGT. Trimming removed 3 bases at V and 0 bases at J, with 15 bases between. The CDR3 contains 16 residues. In DNA, the CDR3 is TGTGCCAGCAGTGACGGAACAGGGCCGATCTCCTACGAGCAGTACTTC. This encodes CASSDGTGPISYEQYF.

V and J are TRBV30 and TRBJ2-5, with TRBD2 as a possible D gene (7 bases). CDR3 size: 13 residues. Germline V CDR1 and CDR2: GTSNPN, SVGIG (reference sequence). Deletions cut 5 bases from V and 6 bases from J, with 16 bases between. The CDR3 DNA follows: TGTGCCTGGGGGGGGGCTTGGGGTCAGACCCAGTACTTC. Its protein product is CAWGGAWGQTQYF.

The gene calls are TRBV30 and TRBJ1-2, with TRBD1 matching over 9 bases. Germline trimming cut 8 bases from V and 7 bases from J; bases unmatched to any gene: 8. Germline-derived CDR1 and CDR2 are GTSNPN and SVGIG (reference sequence). The CDR3 runs 12 residues. In DNA, the CDR3 is TGTGCCGGACAGGGGTTAGGCGGTGGCTACACCTTC. Translated: CAGQGLGGGYTF.

The chain employs TRBV7-9 and TRBJ2-7; possibly TRBD1 for D (5 bases). CDR1 SEHNR and CDR2 FQNEAQ come from the germline V gene (reference sequence). This CDR3 comprises 12 residues. Trimming left V 3 bases short and J 3 bases short, with 6 bases between. In DNA form, the CDR3 reads TGTGCCAGCAGCTTCACAGGCTACGAGCAGTACTTC. Amino acid sequence: CASSFTGYEQYF.

The gene calls are TRBV27 and TRBJ1-5, with 7 positions matching TRBD1. The CDR3 loop spans 15 amino acids. Trimming cost V 5 bases and J 4 bases; bases outside gene matches: 8. Per the germline V gene, CDR1 is MNHEY and CDR2 is SMNVEV (reference sequence). CDR3 nucleotide sequence: TGTGCCAGCAGTACTCCCCGGGACAGAAATCAGCCCCAGCATTTT. Its translation: CASSTPRDRNQPQHF.

The chain recombines TRBV9 with TRBJ2-7; D is perhaps TRBD1 (6 bases). Germline V lookup: CDR1 SGDLS, CDR2 YYNGEE. Trimming left V 0 bases short and J 5 bases short, with 15 bases between. The CDR3 extends over 15 amino acids. The CDR3 sequence is CASSVGTGTPNEQYF. The CDR3 nucleotides are TGTGCCAGCAGCGTAGGAACAGGGACCCCTAACGAGCAGTACTTC.